In its sample, the clone carrying this T cell receptor beta chain was seen once. The antigen is undetermined. The treatment here: approximately nine-day PBMC culture with coronavirus spike peptide pools or control peptides (ViraFEST assay). The data were obtained in a study of vaccination and CD4 T cells after COVID-19. About the study: Recovered-phase convalescent patients showed SARS-CoV-2 positivity by nasal swab PCR; eight to ten were mild, one severe. Overlapping spike peptides from SARS-CoV-2, HCoV-NL63, HCoV-OC43 and HCoV-229E served to stimulate the cells. Either a CEFX pool, an HIV-1 Nef pool, or no peptide was added to control cultures.

The CDR3 consists of 11 residues. The V and J ends lost 5 bases and 6 bases respectively, with 10 bases between them. CDR1 is SQVTM, CDR2 ANQGSEA, per germline. Sequencing of DNA taken from cultured CD4+ T cells relied on the Oncomine TCR Beta short-read assay. Each CDR3 protein is one row after TCRdb ran MiXCR on the PCR reads. There are about 20,000 distinct CDR3 sequences in the sample; roughly 45% occur only once, and 20% to 30% lies in the top ten. Sequences were derived from CD4+ T cells from blood, cultured in vitro, sampled before SARS-CoV-2 vaccination. The origin of this receptor is a human donor who had recovered from COVID-19. The chain is built from TRBV29-1 and TRBJ1-1; D is undetermined. CDR3 coding DNA: TGCAGCGTTACTATGGTGGCTGAAGCTTTCTTT. It yields the protein CSVTMVAEAFF.